The next 32 T cell receptor beta chains were all read from a single sample in a study of a mutant IDH1 vaccine in newly diagnosed glioma. Documented time point: baseline, week 1 (first vaccination visit). Sample treatment: pre-vaccination baseline after standard-of-care therapy. Sequencing used immunoSEQ multiplex PCR; TCRdb keeps in-frame clones, though not all of them. The data contain approximately 36,000 clones, roughly 80% of them singletons. The sample in question was PBMCs, obtained from a glioma patient treated with radiotherapy, temozolomide or both. These receptor sequences come from a man aged 40-49 years with glioma. Some clones in this sample may be carry-over from other donors' samples.

The V and J genes are TRBV19 and TRBJ2-2; TRBD1 agrees at 8 bases. The CDR3 has 16 amino acids. Germline V gene lookup returns CDR1 LNHDA and CDR2 SQIVND (reference sequence). J gave up 5 bases and V 2 bases, and 7 bases lay outside the gene matches. In DNA form, the CDR3 reads TGTGCCAGTAGTATACGCGGCAGGGGGCAAACCGGGGAGCTGTTTTTT. This sequence encodes CASSIRGRGQTGELFF. The whole variable domain, remainder taken from reference TRBV19 and TRBJ2-2, is DGGITQSPKYLFRKEGQNVTLSCEQNLNHDAMYWYRQDPGQGLRLIYYSQIVNDFQKGDIAEGYSVSREKKESFPLTVTSAQKNPTAFYLCASSIRGRGQTGELFFGEGSRLTVL.

CDR3 region: CASGPVAAYEQYF. CDR3 coding DNA: TGTGCCAGTGGGCCCGTGGCGGCCTACGAGCAGTACTTC. The chain recombines TRBV7-9 with TRBJ2-7; the D is unclear. The CDR3 is 13 residues long. Germline V gene sequence: CDR1 SEHNR, CDR2 FQNEAQ (reference sequence). Trimming stripped 9 bases from V and 2 bases from J, with 14 bases between.

The genes are TRBV5-1 and TRBJ1-4; 11 bases match TRBD1. The CDR3 covers 14 residues. Trimming removed 3 bases from V and 7 bases from J; junction bases left unmatched: 2. Per the germline V gene, CDR1 is SGHRS and CDR2 is YFSETQ. In DNA, the CDR3 is TGCGCCAGCAGCTCCGGACAGGGGGCTGAAAAACTGTTTTTT. Translated: CASSSGQGAEKLFF.

This chain connects TRBV5-8 to TRBJ1-1; D gene unclear. The V gene lost 1 base and the J gene lost 1 base, with 5 bases spanning the gap. CDR1 is SGHTS and CDR2 is YDEGEE in the germline V gene. The CDR3 consists of 13 residues. CDR3 nucleotide sequence: TGTGCCAGCAGCTTGAGCAAGAACACTGAAGCTTTCTTT. This sequence encodes CASSLSKNTEAFF.

V usage is TRBV30 and J usage is TRBJ2-3; D is undetermined. V shed 3 bases and J shed 6 bases, with 10 bases lying between them. The CDR3 runs 12 residues. Germline V gene lookup returns CDR1 GTSNPN and CDR2 SVGIG (reference sequence). The CDR3 sequence is CAWSGPGDTQYF. The CDR3 coding sequence is TGTGCCTGGAGCGGTCCCGGGGATACGCAGTATTTT. Looking up the rest from reference TRBV30 and TRBJ2-3 gives the full variable domain: SQTIHQWPATLVQPVGSPLSLECTVEGTSNPNLYWYRQAAGRGLQLLFYSVGIGQISSEVPQNLSASRPQDRQFILSSKKLLLSDSGFYLCAWSGPGDTQYFGPGTRLTVL.

The V and J genes are TRBV29-1 and TRBJ2-7; D unclear. The CDR3 covers 13 residues. V shed 6 bases and J shed 1 base, with 13 bases lying between them. Germline V gene lookup returns CDR1 SQVTM and CDR2 ANQGSEA. The CDR3 nucleotides are TGCAGCGTGTCCGGGCCCCTTTCCTACGAGCAGTACTTC. This codes for CSVSGPLSYEQYF.

The chain joins TRBV2 to TRBJ2-2; no clear D gene. In germline, CDR1 is SNHLY, CDR2 FYNNEI. The CDR3 extends over 15 amino acids. Trimming took 3 bases from V and 0 from J, leaving 8 bases between them. CDR3 region: CASSDRPANTGELFF. In DNA form, the CDR3 reads TGTGCCAGCAGTGACCGGCCGGCGAACACCGGGGAGCTGTTTTTT. The full variable domain, in which reference TRBV2 and TRBJ2-2 provide the parts outside the CDR3, is EPEVTQTPSHQVTQMGQEVILRCVPISNHLYFYWYRQILGQKVEFLVSFYNNEISEKSEIFDDQFSVERPDGSNFTLKIRSTKLEDSAMYFCASSDRPANTGELFFGEGSRLTVL.

CDR3 in DNA: TGTGCCAGCAGCAATCTAAGCTTTGGACTAGCAGCGAGGGAGCAGTTCTTC. This gives the protein CASSNLSFGLAAREQFF. The chain carries TRBV7-3 and TRBJ2-1, with TRBD2 identical over 8 bases. V shed 5 bases, J shed 10 bases, and the junction held 19 bases outside the gene matches. Germline-derived CDR1 and CDR2 are SGHTA and FQGTGA. The CDR3 sequence is 17 residues long.

The chain uses TRBV5-1 and TRBJ2-1; 10 nucleotides match TRBD2. The CDR3 has 20 amino acids. With 4 bases clipped from V and 5 bases from J, the junction kept 21 bases outside the gene matches. From germline, CDR1 is SGHRS and CDR2 YFSETQ. Here the CDR3 reads CASSQSDRRSGLAADNEQFF. CDR3 DNA: TGCGCCAGCAGCCAATCGGACAGACGCTCCGGACTAGCGGCGGACAATGAGCAGTTCTTC.

CDR3 bases: TGTGCCAGCGGCGAGGGGTTGAGGGGGCTAGGTCAGCCCCAGCATTTT. Its translation: CASGEGLRGLGQPQHF. V gene TRBV7-8 combines with J gene TRBJ1-5; 7 bases match TRBD1. The germline V gene has CDR1 SGHVS and CDR2 FQNEAQ. Trimming removed 8 bases from V and 6 bases from J; junction bases left unmatched: 16. CDR3 length: 16 amino acids.

This clone appeared a few times. This rearrangement joins TRBV7-2 to TRBJ1-1; D is uncertain. CDR1 SGHTA and CDR2 FQGNSA come from the germline V gene. CDR3 length: 14 residues. Trimming took off 3 bases at V and 4 bases at J, with 12 bases between the two ends. The CDR3 region has the DNA TGTGCCAGCAGCTTCGGATTCCTCGGCACTGAAGCTTTCTTT. As protein: CASSFGFLGTEAFF.

The chain uses TRBV30 and TRBJ1-5; the D gene is possibly TRBD1 (6 bases). CDR3 length equals 16 residues. V gave up 1 base and J gave up 3 bases, with 16 bases separating them. The germline CDR1 and CDR2 sequences are GTSNPN and SVGIG (reference sequence). The CDR3 loop is CAWSAPPTGPNQPQHF. The CDR3 DNA reads TGTGCCTGGAGTGCTCCCCCCACAGGGCCCAATCAGCCCCAGCATTTT.

This clone was seen a few times. CDR3 loop: CSVEWGGAEAFF. Here the CDR3 DNA reads TGCAGCGTTGAATGGGGAGGGGCTGAAGCTTTCTTT. The rearrangement joins TRBV29-1 to TRBJ1-1; TRBD1 is a possible D gene (5 bases). Germline V gene lookup returns CDR1 SQVTM and CDR2 ANQGSEA. The V end was cut by 2 bases, the J end by 6 bases, with 10 bases between. The CDR3 extends over 12 amino acids.

The chain combines TRBV6-5 with TRBJ2-3, with a tentative D call TRBD1 (6 bases). The V and J ends lost 3 bases and 1 base respectively, with 8 bases between them. Germline CDR1 is MNHEY and CDR2 is SVGAGI. The CDR3 runs to 14 residues. This CDR3 is CASSYRTGTDTQYF. The CDR3 nucleotides read TGTGCCAGCAGTTATCGGACAGGCACAGATACGCAGTATTTT.

The V gene is TRBV10-3, the J gene TRBJ2-5, with D tentatively TRBD2 (6 bases). Germline CDR1 and CDR2: ENHRY and SYGVKD. V lost 9 bases and J lost 2, with 10 bases in between. The length of the CDR3 is 12 residues. This CDR3 is CAIRRDQETQYF. The DNA for the CDR3 is TGTGCCATTAGGAGGGATCAAGAGACCCAGTACTTC.

The chain recombines TRBV6-5 with TRBJ1-5, with 11 bases lining up with TRBD1. V lost 7 bases to trimming and J lost 5 bases; unmatched junction nucleotides: 4. There are 14 residues in the CDR3. Germline assignment: CDR1 MNHEY and CDR2 SVGAGI. CDR3 sequence reads: CASTPGQGDQPQHF. CDR3 DNA sequence: TGTGCCAGCACTCCGGGACAGGGGGATCAGCCCCAGCATTTT.

The chain uses TRBV9 and TRBJ2-5, with D tentatively TRBD1 (6 bases). Trimming shortened V by 4 bases and J by 1 base, and 11 bases separated the two germline ends. In germline, CDR1 is SGDLS, CDR2 YYNGEE. The CDR3 contains 14 residues. The CDR3 here is CASSQGHLQETQYF. CDR3 coding DNA: TGTGCCAGCAGCCAGGGGCACCTCCAAGAGACCCAGTACTTC. The full variable domain, in which reference TRBV9 and TRBJ2-5 provide the parts outside the CDR3, is DSGVTQTPKHLITATGQRVTLRCSPRSGDLSVYWYQQSLDQGLQFLIQYYNGEERAKGNILERFSAQQFPDLHSELNLSSLELGDSALYFCASSQGHLQETQYFGPGTRLLVL.

The genes are TRBV30 and TRBJ1-2; D perhaps matches TRBD1 (5 bases). The CDR3 spans 13 residues. V was shortened by 2 bases and J by 8 bases, with 15 bases between the two germline ends. Per the germline V gene, CDR1 is GTSNPN and CDR2 is SVGIG (reference sequence). CDR3 DNA: TGTGCCTGGAGTAACCCGGGACCCCGGGGCTACACCTTC. It translates to CAWSNPGPRGYTF.

This chain connects TRBV30 to TRBJ2-1; D could derive from TRBD1 or TRBD2 (6 bases each). The CDR3 has 15 amino acids. Per germline, CDR1 GTSNPN and CDR2 SVGIG (reference sequence). Trimming took 1 base from V and 3 from J, leaving 13 bases between them. CDR3 in amino acids: CAWSGSGDFYNEQFF. The CDR3 DNA reads TGTGCCTGGAGTGGTTCAGGGGACTTCTACAATGAGCAGTTCTTC.

This rearrangement joins TRBV10-2 to TRBJ2-2; D is tentatively TRBD1 or TRBD2 (6 bases each). The CDR3 runs 16 residues. From germline, CDR1 is WSHSY and CDR2 SAAADI. V lost 9 bases, J lost 2 bases, and 19 bases lay in between. The chain's CDR3 is CASSWGAGVNTGELFF. The CDR3, as DNA: TGCGCCAGTTCCTGGGGGGCAGGGGTTAACACCGGGGAGCTGTTTTTT.

A few counts support this clone. The rearrangement uses TRBV6-1 and TRBJ1-1; TRBD1 aligns across 8 bases. The germline gives CDR1 MNHNS, CDR2 SASEGT. There are 17 residues in the CDR3. Germline trimming cut 4 bases from V and 6 bases from J; bases unmatched to any gene: 16. In DNA, the CDR3 is TGTGCCAGCAGTGTAGGGCCCCCGACAGGGGTCATGCCTGAAGCTTTCTTT. Encoded protein: CASSVGPPTGVMPEAFF.

The chain combines TRBV6-5 with TRBJ2-3; D unresolved. Germline V gene lookup returns CDR1 MNHEY and CDR2 SVGAGI. Between the trimmed V and J ends, which lost 2 bases and 1 base, there was a span of 10 bases. The CDR3 sequence is 15 residues long. CDR3 nucleotides: TGTGCCAGCAGTTACGCAGGCTACGGCACAGATACGCAGTATTTT. It is translated as CASSYAGYGTDTQYF.

This clone turned up a few times. The chain carries TRBV5-6 and TRBJ1-1; D unclear. Trimming took off 4 bases at V and 1 base at J, with 11 bases between the two ends. The CDR3 contains 14 residues. The germline gives CDR1 SGHDT, CDR2 YYEEEE. The CDR3 DNA reads as TGTGCCAGCAGCGTCGACATGGGGAACACTGAAGCTTTCTTT. It encodes CASSVDMGNTEAFF.

The chain recombines TRBV7-9 with TRBJ2-2; 12 bases match TRBD2. Germline V CDR1 and CDR2: SEHNR, FQNEAQ (reference sequence). The CDR3 runs to 19 residues. V gave up 0 bases and J gave up 0 bases; unmatched junction bases: 5. The DNA of the CDR3 is TGTGCCAGCAGCTTAGCACTAGCGGGGGGACCCGCGAACACCGGGGAGCTGTTTTTT. This encodes CASSLALAGGPANTGELFF.

The rearrangement links TRBV5-1 to TRBJ2-5, with D uncertain. The V end was cut by 0 bases, the J end by 4 bases, with 16 bases between. The CDR3 runs to 16 residues. The germline V gene encodes CDR1 SGHRS and CDR2 YFSETQ. CDR3 coding DNA: TGCGCCAGCAGCTTGGGAGTGCAGGCGAAAGGAGAGACCCAGTACTTC. Translated: CASSLGVQAKGETQYF.

The rearrangement uses TRBV27 and TRBJ2-7; 11 bases map to TRBD2. Germline V gene sequence: CDR1 MNHEY, CDR2 SMNVEV (reference sequence). V dropped 3 bases and J dropped 6; count of bases not matched to a gene: 4. This CDR3 is built from 14 residues. This chain's CDR3 is CASSFSTSGVEQYF. The DNA of the CDR3 is TGTGCCAGCAGTTTTTCGACTAGCGGGGTCGAGCAGTACTTC.

The chain has TRBV6-5 and TRBJ1-1, with D unclear. Trimming took 0 bases from V and 7 from J, leaving 9 bases between them. Germline V gene sequence: CDR1 MNHEY, CDR2 SVGAGI. The CDR3 length is 13 residues. The CDR3, as DNA: TGTGCCAGCAGTTACTCTAGACAAGGTGAAGCTTTCTTT. This translates into CASSYSRQGEAFF.

This clone was seen a single time. This chain connects TRBV30 to TRBJ2-5, with D unclear. This CDR3 region has 12 residues. Trimming removed 5 bases at V and 5 bases at J, with 12 bases between. Per germline, CDR1 GTSNPN and CDR2 SVGIG (reference sequence). CDR3 region: CAWVGNRETQYF. CDR3 coding DNA: TGTGCCTGGGTAGGGAATAGGGAGACCCAGTACTTC.

CDR3 bases: TGTGCCAGCAGCGTAGACCACTCTGGAAACACCATATATTTT. It translates to CASSVDHSGNTIYF. The J gene is TRBJ1-3, the V gene TRBV9; D is ambiguous. Deletions cut 0 bases from V and 0 bases from J, with 4 bases between. The germline V gene has CDR1 SGDLS and CDR2 YYNGEE. The CDR3 runs to 14 residues.

The chain joins TRBV19 to TRBJ2-1; D gene uncertain. Trimming left V 2 bases short and J 4 bases short, with 12 bases between. Germline V CDR1 and CDR2: LNHDA, SQIVND (reference sequence). CDR3 length: 15 residues. CDR3 coding DNA: TGTGCCAGTAGTATACGTGCCTTAGGGTACAATGAGCAGTTCTTC. Protein: CASSIRALGYNEQFF.

V is TRBV6-5 and J is TRBJ2-6; no reliable D call. The germline gives CDR1 MNHEY, CDR2 SVGAGI. The CDR3 is made up of 15 amino acids. Trimming cost V 4 bases and J 4 bases, with 11 bases left between them. The CDR3, as DNA: TGTGCCAGCAGTTTCCCCGGGTTAGGGGCCAACGTCCTGACTTTC. Translation: CASSFPGLGANVLTF.

The rearrangement uses TRBV10-2 and TRBJ1-5, with 9 bases aligning to TRBD1. CDR1 and CDR2 (germline): WSHSY, SAAADI. This CDR3 has 17 amino acids. The ends lost 0 bases at V and 8 bases at J; junction bases unmatched: 11. The CDR3 DNA reads TGCGCCAGCAGTGAGTCGACATGGGGACAGGGTCGGGAGCCCCAGCATTTT. It codes for CASSESTWGQGREPQHF.